This T cell receptor beta chain is drawn from a study of technical replicates of blood from a few donors. The table came from immunoSEQ multiplex PCR; TCRdb's copy has only in-frame clones and leaves some out. Of tens of thousands of clones detected, 94% appear once; the ten largest clones hold roughly 0.22%. This TCR came from a human donor in good health. Sample: T cells isolated from PBMCs.

Here the CDR3 reads CASSLVAGPNTEAFF. In DNA form, the CDR3 reads TGCGCCAGCAGCTTGGTGGCAGGGCCGAACACTGAAGCTTTCTTT. V usage is TRBV5-1 and J usage is TRBJ1-1; perhaps TRBD1 as D (5 bases). The CDR3 consists of 15 residues. The V end lost 0 bases, the J end lost 1 base, and 10 bases lay between the germline ends. Germline lookup yields CDR1 SGHRS and CDR2 YFSETQ.